The rows below give T cell receptor beta chains drawn from one sample of a study of Ad26.COV2.S vaccination and SARS-CoV-2 variants. Using immunoSEQ multiplex PCR, the repertoire was profiled, and TCRdb retains in-frame clones only, with some absent. This sample has some 420,000 clones, with over 75% found just once. The sequences come from peripheral blood, collected in a trial of Ad26.COV2.S vaccine versus placebo. These TCRs come from a person aged 18 to 65 who received the Ad26.COV2.S COVID-19 vaccine or a placebo. CDR3s include the opening cysteine and the closing phenylalanine or tryptophan.

v_gene	j_gene	CDR3aa
TRBV19	TRBJ2-1	CASSITAYNEQFF
TRBV7-2	TRBJ1-1	CASSLSRGHMNTEAFF
TRBV24-1	TRBJ1-5	CATSHGDRGINQPQHF
TRBV18	TRBJ1-2	CASSPTGDGNYGYTF
TRBV7-9	TRBJ1-2	CASSPRASERVNYGYTF
TRBV6-5	TRBJ2-7	CASSYTFSYEQYF
TRBV6-5	TRBJ2-2	CASSPGQGNTGELFF
TRBV7-2	TRBJ1-2	CASTQDSFYGYTF
TRBV7-7	TRBJ2-3	CASSSGTALAQYF
TRBV3-1/TRBV3-2	TRBJ1-4	CASSQDYGGATNEKLFF
TRBV4-1	TRBJ2-7	CASSPLFPFEQYF
TRBV7-9	TRBJ1-4	CASSPPVATNEKLFF
TRBV13	TRBJ1-3	CASSLPVGNTIYF
TRBV10-3	TRBJ2-2	CAITDTPNTGELFF
TRBV18	TRBJ1-4	CASSQGSNEKLFF
TRBV27	TRBJ1-1	CASSSYNDLGRAFF
TRBV30	TRBJ2-5	CAWSGVGRGGETQYF
TRBV4-1	TRBJ2-7	CASSQEGWRSYEQYF
TRBV3-1/TRBV3-2	TRBJ1-2	CASSLQGGGGYTF
TRBV6-5	TRBJ2-2	CASSTGEPGELFF
TRBV6-1	TRBJ2-1	CASSESWWEQFF
TRBV7-9	TRBJ2-1	CASSPSGGSSYNEQFF
TRBV7-9	TRBJ1-5	CASSPSSNQPQHF
TRBV2	TRBJ1-5	CASSQSSNQPQHF
TRBV7-8	TRBJ2-7	CASSSREGSNYEQYF
TRBV7-9	TRBJ2-1	CASSLSRPIPHNEQFF
TRBV10-3	TRBJ2-5	CAIGLGGEETQYF
TRBV28	TRBJ2-3	CASSLNPRDRTTDTQYF
TRBV5-1	TRBJ1-2	CASSLEGNRNSGYTF
TRBV10-2	TRBJ2-7	CASSDPSIPPSSYEQYF
TRBV12-3/TRBV12-4	TRBJ2-3	CATVRKGAQYF
TRBV6-5	TRBJ1-2	CASSNYDTGYTF
TRBV3-1/TRBV3-2	TRBJ2-6	CASLPGRLLSGANVLTF
TRBV4-3	TRBJ1-5	CASSQHRDNQPQHF
TRBV7-2	TRBJ2-7	CASSLQGRYEQYF
TRBV4-3	TRBJ1-2	CASSQDAGAYGYTF
TRBV29-1	TRBJ1-1	CSVEDQGFEAFF
TRBV28	TRBJ2-7	CASSPRDRGYEQYF
TRBV4-1	TRBJ2-7	CASSHPGQGTYEQYF
TRBV20-1	TRBJ2-1	CSAVDNEQFF
TRBV5-1	TRBJ2-7	CASSDLTGYEQYF
TRBV11-2	TRBJ1-2	CASSSPGVGGYTF
TRBV7-9	TRBJ1-2	CASSFRQGYGYTF
TRBV6-5	TRBJ2-1	CASSLDSYNEQFF
TRBV19	TRBJ1-5	CASSIVWGGNQPQHF
TRBV7-3	TRBJ2-2	CASSLTIGGELFF